A single sample gave rise to the 9 T cell receptor beta chains below, sequenced in a study of shared clonotypes between healthy human individuals. As defined, naive CD8 cells were CD45RO-negative and positively selected for CCR7, with terminally differentiated effector memory CD45RA+ cells excluded. Sequenced by immunoSEQ multiplex PCR; TCRdb stores in-frame clones only, minus some. The repertoire has hundreds of thousands of clones, about 98% of them found once; the top ten carry 0.25% to 0.35%. Sequenced sample: naive CD8+ T cells sorted from blood. These receptors were obtained from a man aged 25-45 years in good health.

This clone was observed a single time. The V call is TRBV4-3, the J call TRBJ1-2, with D uncertain. Germline V lookup: CDR1 LGHNA, CDR2 YSLEER. There are 15 residues in the CDR3. V lost 0 bases and J lost 4, with 12 bases in between. CDR3 bases: TGCGCCAGCAGCCAAGACCGGATACCCACCTATGGCTACACCTTC. This codes for CASSQDRIPTYGYTF.

The J gene is TRBJ2-1, the V gene TRBV11-3; 8 bases are shared with TRBD1. In germline, CDR1 is SGHNT, CDR2 YENEEA. CDR3 length equals 14 residues. J gave up 10 bases and V 3 bases, and 8 bases lay outside the gene matches. CDR3 protein: CASSLSDRGGEQFF. The CDR3 DNA follows: TGTGCCAGCAGCTTGAGTGACAGGGGCGGGGAGCAGTTCTTC.

A note on this clone: Other DNA sequences from this sample encode an identical CDR3 as well. V and J are TRBV4-3 and TRBJ2-2, with D perhaps matching TRBD1 (6 bases). The V end lost 0 bases, the J end lost 5 bases, and 7 bases lay between the germline ends. CDR1 is LGHNA, CDR2 YSLEER, per germline. The CDR3 has 14 residues. The CDR3 bases are TGCGCCAGCAGCCAAGACAGGGGAACCGGGGAGCTGTTTTTT. Amino acids: CASSQDRGTGELFF.

The chain combines TRBV29-1 with TRBJ2-1; a weak D match, TRBD2 (5 bases). Per germline, CDR1 SQVTM and CDR2 ANQGSEA. The CDR3 consists of 14 residues. V shed 6 bases and J shed 0 bases, with 12 bases lying between them. The CDR3 DNA reads as TGCAGCGTAGATAGCGAAATCTCCTACAATGAGCAGTTCTTC. It codes for CSVDSEISYNEQFF.

The chain employs TRBV2 and TRBJ2-7; 8 bases are shared with TRBD2. Germline CDR1 reads SNHLY; CDR2 reads FYNNEI. There are 12 residues in the CDR3. Losses at the gene ends were 6 bases for V and 3 bases for J; bases not matched to a gene: 1. Here the CDR3 reads CASRGTSYEQYF. CDR3 bases: TGTGCCAGCAGGGGGACTAGCTACGAGCAGTACTTC.

This chain joins TRBV12-5 and TRBJ1-2; D unclear. In germline, CDR1 is LGHNT, CDR2 FRNRAP. This CDR3 spans 16 amino acids. Deletions cut 0 bases from V and 4 bases from J, with 15 bases between. The CDR3 reads CASGLVPLQISYGYTF. CDR3 nucleotide sequence: TGTGCTAGTGGTTTGGTACCGCTACAGATATCCTATGGCTACACCTTC.

The chain carries TRBV5-4 and TRBJ2-7; D tentatively fits TRBD1 or TRBD2 (5 bases each). From germline, CDR1 is SGHNT and CDR2 YYREEE (reference sequence). This CDR3 is 14 amino acids long. The ends were cut back, 1 base at V and 3 bases at J, with 11 bases in the middle. CDR3 protein: CASSLKGSSYEQYF. As DNA, the CDR3 is TGTGCCAGCAGCTTGAAGGGGAGTAGCTACGAGCAGTACTTC.

The J gene is TRBJ2-3, the V gene TRBV2; 9 bases are a match to TRBD1. The V gene's germline CDR1 is SNHLY and CDR2 FYNNEI. This CDR3 spans 17 amino acids. V shed 2 bases, J shed 2 bases, and the junction held 8 bases outside the gene matches. CDR3 nucleotide sequence: TGTGCCAGCAGTGAATTTGCCGGACAGGGGCCCACAGATACGCAGTATTTT. This codes for CASSEFAGQGPTDTQYF.

The chain carries TRBV20-1 and TRBJ2-3, with D hard to call. Trimming removed 5 bases from V and 6 bases from J, with 9 bases in between. The CDR3 runs 11 residues. Germline CDR1 and CDR2: DFQATT and SNEGSKA (reference sequence). The CDR3 loop is CSARYVDTQYF. The DNA for the CDR3 is TGCAGTGCTCGGTATGTGGATACGCAGTATTTT.